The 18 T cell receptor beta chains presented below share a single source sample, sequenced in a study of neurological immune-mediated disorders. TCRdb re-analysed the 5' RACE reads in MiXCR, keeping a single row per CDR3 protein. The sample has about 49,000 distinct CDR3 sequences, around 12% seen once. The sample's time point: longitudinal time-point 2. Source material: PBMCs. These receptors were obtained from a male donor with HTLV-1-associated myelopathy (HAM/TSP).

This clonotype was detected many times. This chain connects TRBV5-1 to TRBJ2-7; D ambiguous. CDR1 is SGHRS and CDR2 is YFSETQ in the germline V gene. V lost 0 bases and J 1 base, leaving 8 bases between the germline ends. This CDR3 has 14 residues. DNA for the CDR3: TGCGCCAGCAGCTTGGCCGGCAGGTCCTACGAGCAGTACTTC. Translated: CASSLAGRSYEQYF.

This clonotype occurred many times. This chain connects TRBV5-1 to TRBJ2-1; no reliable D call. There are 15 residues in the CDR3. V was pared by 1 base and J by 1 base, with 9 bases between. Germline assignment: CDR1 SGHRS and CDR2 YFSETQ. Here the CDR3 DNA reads TGCGCCAGCAGCTTGTCTAGTCTATCCTACAATGAGCAGTTCTTC. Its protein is CASSLSSLSYNEQFF.

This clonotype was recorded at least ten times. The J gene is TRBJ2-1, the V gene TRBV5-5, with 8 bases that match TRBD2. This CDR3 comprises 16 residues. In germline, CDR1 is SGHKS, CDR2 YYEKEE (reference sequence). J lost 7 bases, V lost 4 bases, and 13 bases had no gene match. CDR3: CASSPGGAQGENEQFF. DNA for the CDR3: TGTGCCAGCAGCCCGGGGGGGGCTCAAGGGGAAAATGAGCAGTTCTTC.

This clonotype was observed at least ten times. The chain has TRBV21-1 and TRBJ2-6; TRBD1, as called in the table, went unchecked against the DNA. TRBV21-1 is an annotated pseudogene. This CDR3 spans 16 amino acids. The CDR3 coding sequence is TGTGCCAGCAGCAAAACAGGGGGCGCTGGGGCCAACGTCCTGACTTTC. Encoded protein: CASSKTGGAGANVLTF.

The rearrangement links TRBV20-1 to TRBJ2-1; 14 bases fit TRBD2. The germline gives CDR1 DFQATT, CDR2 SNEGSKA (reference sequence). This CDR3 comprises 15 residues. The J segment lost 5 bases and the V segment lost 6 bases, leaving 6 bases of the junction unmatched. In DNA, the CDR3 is TGCAGTGCCTCCGGACTAGCGGGGGGAAACAATGAGCAGTTCTTC. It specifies CSASGLAGGNNEQFF.

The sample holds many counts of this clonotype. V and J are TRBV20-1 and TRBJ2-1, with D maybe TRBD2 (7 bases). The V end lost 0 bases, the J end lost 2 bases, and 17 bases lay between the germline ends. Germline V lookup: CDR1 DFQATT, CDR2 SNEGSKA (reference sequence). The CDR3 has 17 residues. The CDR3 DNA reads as TGCAGTGCTAGAGACTACCAAGCGGGGACAACCTACAATGAGCAGTTCTTC. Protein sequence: CSARDYQAGTTYNEQFF.

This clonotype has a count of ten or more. CDR3 DNA: TGTGCCAGCAGGCCACGGGACTCCACGTACCAAGAGACCCAGTACTTC. It translates to CASRPRDSTYQETQYF. The gene calls are TRBV7-2 and TRBJ2-5; tentatively, D is TRBD2 (6 bases). The V and J ends lost 6 bases and 0 bases respectively, with 17 bases between them. The CDR3 runs 16 residues. The germline V gene encodes CDR1 SGHTA and CDR2 FQGNSA.

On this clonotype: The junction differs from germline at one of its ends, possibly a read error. The CDR3 protein is CASSLALGISHEQYF. In nucleotides, the CDR3 is TGTGCCAGCAGCTTAGCGTTGGGGATCTCCCACGAGCAGTACTTC. The V and J genes are TRBV7-9 and TRBJ2-7; D is ambiguous. Germline V gene lookup returns CDR1 SEHNR and CDR2 FQNEAQ (reference sequence). The CDR3 is made up of 15 amino acids.

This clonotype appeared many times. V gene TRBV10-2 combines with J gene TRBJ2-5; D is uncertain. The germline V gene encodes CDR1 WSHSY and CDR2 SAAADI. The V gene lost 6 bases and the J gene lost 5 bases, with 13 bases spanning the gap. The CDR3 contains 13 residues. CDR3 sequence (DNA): TGCGCCAGCAGGGGTCCGGGCGGCGAGACCCAGTACTTC. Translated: CASRGPGGETQYF.

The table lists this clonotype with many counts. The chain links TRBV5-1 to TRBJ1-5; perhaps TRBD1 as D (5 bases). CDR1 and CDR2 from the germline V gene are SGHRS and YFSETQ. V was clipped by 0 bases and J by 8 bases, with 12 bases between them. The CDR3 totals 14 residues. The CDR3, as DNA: TGCGCCAGCAGCTTGGACGGGGGAGTGGAGCCCCAGCATTTT. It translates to CASSLDGGVEPQHF.

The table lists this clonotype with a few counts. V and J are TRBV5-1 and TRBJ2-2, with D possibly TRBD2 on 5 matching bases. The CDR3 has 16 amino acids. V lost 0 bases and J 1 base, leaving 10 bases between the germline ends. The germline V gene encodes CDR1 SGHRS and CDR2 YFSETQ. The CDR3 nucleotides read TGCGCCAGCAGCTTGGAGATAGGGAGGAACACCGGGGAGCTGTTTTTT. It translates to CASSLEIGRNTGELFF. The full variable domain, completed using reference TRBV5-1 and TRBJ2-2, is KAGVTQTPRYLIKTRGQQVTLSCSPISGHRSVSWYQQTPGQGLQFLFEYFSETQRNKGNFPGRFSGRQFSNSRSEMNVSTLELGDSALYLCASSLEIGRNTGELFFGEGSRLTVL.

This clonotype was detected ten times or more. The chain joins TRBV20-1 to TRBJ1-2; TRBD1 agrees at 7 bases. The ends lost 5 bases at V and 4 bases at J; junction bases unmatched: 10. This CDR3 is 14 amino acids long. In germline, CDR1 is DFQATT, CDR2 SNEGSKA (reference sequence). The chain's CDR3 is CSAPKDRKFYGYTF. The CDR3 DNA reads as TGCAGTGCTCCTAAGGACAGGAAATTCTATGGCTACACCTTC.

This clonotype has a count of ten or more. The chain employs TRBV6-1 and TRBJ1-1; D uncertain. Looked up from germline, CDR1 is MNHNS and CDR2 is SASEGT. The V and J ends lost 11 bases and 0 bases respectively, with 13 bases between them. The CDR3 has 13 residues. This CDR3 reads CAAHPLLNTEAFF. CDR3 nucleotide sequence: TGTGCCGCCCATCCGCTACTGAACACTGAAGCTTTCTTT.

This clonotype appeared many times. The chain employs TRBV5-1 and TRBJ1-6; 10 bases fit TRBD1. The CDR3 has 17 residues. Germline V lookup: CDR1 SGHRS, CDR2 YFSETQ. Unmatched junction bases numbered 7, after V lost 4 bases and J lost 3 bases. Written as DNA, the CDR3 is TGCGCCAGCAGCGGCCGGGACAGGGGCAGCTATAATTCACCCCTCCACTTT. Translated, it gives CASSGRDRGSYNSPLHF.

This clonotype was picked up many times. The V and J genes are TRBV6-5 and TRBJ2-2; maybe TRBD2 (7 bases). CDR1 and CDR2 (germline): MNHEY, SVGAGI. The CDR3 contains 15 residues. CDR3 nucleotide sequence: TGTGAAAACGTCCGGGGGCCCGGGGGGACCGGGGAGCTGTTTTTT. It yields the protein CENVRGPGGTGELFF.

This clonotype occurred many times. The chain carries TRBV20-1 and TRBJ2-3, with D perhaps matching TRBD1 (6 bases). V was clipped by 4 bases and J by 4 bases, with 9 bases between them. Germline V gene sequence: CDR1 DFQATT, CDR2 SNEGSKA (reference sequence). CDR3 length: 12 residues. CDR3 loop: CSAKQGPDTQYF. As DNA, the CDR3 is TGCAGTGCTAAACAGGGCCCAGATACGCAGTATTTT.

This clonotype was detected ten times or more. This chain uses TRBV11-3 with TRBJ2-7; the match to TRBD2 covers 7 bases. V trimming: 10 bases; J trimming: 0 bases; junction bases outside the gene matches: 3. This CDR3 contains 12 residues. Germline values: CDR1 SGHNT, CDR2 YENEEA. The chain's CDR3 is CATGGTSYEQYF. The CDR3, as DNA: TGTGCCACGGGGGGAACCTCCTACGAGCAGTACTTC.

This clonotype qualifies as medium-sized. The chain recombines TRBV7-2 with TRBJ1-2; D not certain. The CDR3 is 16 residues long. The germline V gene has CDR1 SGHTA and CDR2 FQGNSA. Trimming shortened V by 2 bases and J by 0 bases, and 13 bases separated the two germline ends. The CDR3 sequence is CASSLRGGTTNYGYTF. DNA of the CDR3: TGTGCCAGCAGCTTACGGGGAGGCACAACTAACTATGGCTACACCTTC.